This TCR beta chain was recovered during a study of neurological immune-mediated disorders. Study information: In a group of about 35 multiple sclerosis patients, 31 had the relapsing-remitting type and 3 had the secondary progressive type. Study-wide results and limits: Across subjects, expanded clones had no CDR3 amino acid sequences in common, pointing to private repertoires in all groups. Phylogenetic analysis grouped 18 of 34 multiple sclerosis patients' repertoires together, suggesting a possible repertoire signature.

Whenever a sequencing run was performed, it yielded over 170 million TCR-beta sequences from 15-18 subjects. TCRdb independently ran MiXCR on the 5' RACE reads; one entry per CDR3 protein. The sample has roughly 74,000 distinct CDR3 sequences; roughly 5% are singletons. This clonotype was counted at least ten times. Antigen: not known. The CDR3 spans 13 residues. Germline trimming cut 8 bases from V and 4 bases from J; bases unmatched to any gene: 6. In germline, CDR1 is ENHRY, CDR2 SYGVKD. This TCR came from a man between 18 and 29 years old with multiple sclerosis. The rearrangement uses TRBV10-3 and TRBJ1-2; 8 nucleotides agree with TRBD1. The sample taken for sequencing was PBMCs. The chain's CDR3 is CAIQMDRVYGYTF. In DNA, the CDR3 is TGTGCCATCCAGATGGACAGGGTCTATGGCTACACCTTC.